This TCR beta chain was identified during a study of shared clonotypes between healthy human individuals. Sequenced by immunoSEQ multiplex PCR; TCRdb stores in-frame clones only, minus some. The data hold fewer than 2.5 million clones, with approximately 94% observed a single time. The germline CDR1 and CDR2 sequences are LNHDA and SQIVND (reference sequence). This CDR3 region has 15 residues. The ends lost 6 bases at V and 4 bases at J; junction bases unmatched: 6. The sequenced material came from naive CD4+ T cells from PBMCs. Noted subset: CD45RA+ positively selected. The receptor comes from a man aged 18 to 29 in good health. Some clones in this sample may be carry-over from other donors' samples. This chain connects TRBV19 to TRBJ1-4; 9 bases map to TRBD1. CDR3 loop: CASRNRGRGNEKLFF. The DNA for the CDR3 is TGTGCCAGTAGAAACAGGGGGCGAGGTAATGAAAAACTGTTTTTT.